This T cell receptor beta chain was identified in a study of post-analysis software for immune sequencing data. Study details: Recorded subtypes: relapsing-remitting, secondary progressive, progressive-relapsing; some patients unannotated. Overall study findings and caveats: The study found significantly lower normalized Chao1 diversity in multiple sclerosis patients than in controls. Samples sharing a preparation batch grouped tightly together when assessed by F measure. In patients, TRBV5-6, TRBV5-1 and TRBV20-1 belonged to roughly five TRBV segments found more frequently than in controls.

V shed 0 bases and J shed 7 bases, with 15 bases lying between them. The CDR3 covers 14 residues. The germline CDR1 and CDR2 sequences are DFQATT and SNEGSKA (reference sequence). Included in the TCR beta cDNA libraries were unique molecular identifiers. The authors obtained approximately 460,000 cDNA molecules from approximately 0.95 to 9.8 million T cells. TCRdb itself ran the PCR reads through MiXCR, one entry per CDR3 protein. Of hundreds of thousands of distinct CDR3 sequences detected, 30% appear once; the ten largest clones hold 0.55% to 0.65%. Remarks on this clonotype: Its specificity is not known.

J is TRBJ1-2 and V is TRBV20-1; D uncertain. The sequenced sample consisted of blood. The sequence was obtained from a girl between 10 and 17 years old with multiple sclerosis. Written as DNA, the CDR3 is TGCAGTGCTAGAGATCACGAGGTTTACTTTGGCTACACCTTC. It is translated as CSARDHEVYFGYTF.